This record looks at one T cell receptor beta chain sequence and its context. Its antigen is undetermined. Because it lacks the conserved phenylalanine or tryptophan at the end, this CDR3 is likely a read error. The V and J ends lost 5 bases and 0 bases respectively, with 11 bases between them. The CDR3 totals 15 residues. Germline loops: CDR1 MNHNS, CDR2 SASEGT. This specimen belongs to a study of tumor-infiltrating lymphocytes in primary liver carcinoma. Study-level background: T1-T3 N0M0 was the stage of the tumors, which were roughly 4.2 to 10 cm across. Overall study results and limits: Tumor-blood pairs (like tumor-adjacent pairs) overlapped less than tumor region pairs did.

TCR beta cDNA was made from 500 ng total RNA with a constant-region primer. Modified slightly, ARM-PCR produced TCR beta libraries over three nested multiplex PCR rounds. Running roughly 10 cycles apiece, the first two PCR rounds relied on TRBV1-TRBV30 forward primers together with a C-beta reverse primer. TCRdb reanalysed the multiplex PCR reads using MiXCR and keeps one entry per CDR3 protein. The sample records a few hundred thousand distinct CDR3 sequences, nearly 60% being singletons. The researchers obtained blood RNA from unsorted whole blood and also extracted germline DNA. Patients showed chronic HBV infection and an absence of prior treatment.

The receptor's source is a young woman with primary liver carcinoma and hepatitis B virus infection. Material: peripheral blood. The chain is built from TRBV6-1 and TRBJ1-5; D ambiguous. The CDR3 coding sequence is TGTGCCAGCAGTCCCCGAGGCAATAGCAATCAGCCCCAGCATTCT. It specifies CASSPRGNSNQPQHS.